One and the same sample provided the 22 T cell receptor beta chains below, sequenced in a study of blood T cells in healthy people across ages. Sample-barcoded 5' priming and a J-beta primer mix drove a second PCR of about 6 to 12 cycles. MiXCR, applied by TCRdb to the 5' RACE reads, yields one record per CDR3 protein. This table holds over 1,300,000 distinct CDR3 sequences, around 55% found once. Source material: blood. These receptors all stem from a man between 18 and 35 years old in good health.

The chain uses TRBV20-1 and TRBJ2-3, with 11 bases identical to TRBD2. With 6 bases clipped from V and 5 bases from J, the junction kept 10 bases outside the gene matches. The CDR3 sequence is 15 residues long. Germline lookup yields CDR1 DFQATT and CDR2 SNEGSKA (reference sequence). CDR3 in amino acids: CSARGLAETGDTQYF. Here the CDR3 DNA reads TGCAGTGCCCGGGGACTAGCGGAGACTGGAGATACGCAGTATTTT.

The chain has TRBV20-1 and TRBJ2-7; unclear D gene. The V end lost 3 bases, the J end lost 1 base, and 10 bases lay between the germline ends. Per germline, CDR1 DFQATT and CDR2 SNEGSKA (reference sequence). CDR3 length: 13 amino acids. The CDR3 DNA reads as TGCAGTGCTAGCGATCAGTGGTCCTACGAGCAGTACTTC. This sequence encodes CSASDQWSYEQYF.

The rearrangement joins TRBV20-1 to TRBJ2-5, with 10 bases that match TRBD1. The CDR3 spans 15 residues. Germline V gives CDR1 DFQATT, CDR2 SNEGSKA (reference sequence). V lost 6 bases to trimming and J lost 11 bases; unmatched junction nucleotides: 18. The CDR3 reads CSATKGQGLYNEQYF. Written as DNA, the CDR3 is TGCAGTGCCACAAAGGGACAGGGGCTATACAATGAGCAGTACTTC.

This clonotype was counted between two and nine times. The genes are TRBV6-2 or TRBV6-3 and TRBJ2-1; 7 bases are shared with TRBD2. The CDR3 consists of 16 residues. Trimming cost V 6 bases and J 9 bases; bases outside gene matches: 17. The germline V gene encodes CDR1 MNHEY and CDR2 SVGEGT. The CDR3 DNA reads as TGTGCCAGCAGCAACGCCGGGACTAAATATGGGTCTGAGCAGTTCTTC. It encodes CASSNAGTKYGSEQFF.

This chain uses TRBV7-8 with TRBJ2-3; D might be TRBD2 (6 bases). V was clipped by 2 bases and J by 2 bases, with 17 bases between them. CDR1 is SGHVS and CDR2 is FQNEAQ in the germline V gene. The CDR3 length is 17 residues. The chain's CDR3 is CASSLRMRLAYTDTQYF. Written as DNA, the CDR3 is TGTGCCAGCAGCTTACGAATGAGGCTAGCGTACACAGATACGCAGTATTTT.

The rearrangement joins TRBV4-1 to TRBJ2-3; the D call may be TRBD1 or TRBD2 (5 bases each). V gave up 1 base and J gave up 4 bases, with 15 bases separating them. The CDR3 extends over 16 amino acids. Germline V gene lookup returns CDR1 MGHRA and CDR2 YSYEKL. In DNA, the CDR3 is TGCGCCAGCAGCCAAGGTGATGGGGGTTCGGCAGATACGCAGTATTTT. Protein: CASSQGDGGSADTQYF.

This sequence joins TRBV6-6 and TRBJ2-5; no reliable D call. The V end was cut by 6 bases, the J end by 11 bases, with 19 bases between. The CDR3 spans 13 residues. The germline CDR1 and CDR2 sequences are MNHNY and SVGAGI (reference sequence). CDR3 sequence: CASSQLNYNEQYF. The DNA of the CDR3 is TGTGCCAGCAGCCAGCTTAACTACAATGAGCAGTACTTC.

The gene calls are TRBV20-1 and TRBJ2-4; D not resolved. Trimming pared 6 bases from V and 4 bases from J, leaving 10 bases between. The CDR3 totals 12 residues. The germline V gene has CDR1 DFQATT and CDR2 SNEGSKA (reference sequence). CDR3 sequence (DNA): TGCAGTGCCGAAAGGGCGAAAAACATTCAGTACTTC. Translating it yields CSAERAKNIQYF.

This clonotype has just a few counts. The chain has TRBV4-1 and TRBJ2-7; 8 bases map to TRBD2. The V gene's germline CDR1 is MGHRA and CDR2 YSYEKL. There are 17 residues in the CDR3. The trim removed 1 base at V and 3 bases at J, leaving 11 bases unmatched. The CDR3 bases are TGCGCCAGCAGCCAAGTCCACACTAGCGGTACCAACTACGAGCAGTACTTC. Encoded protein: CASSQVHTSGTNYEQYF.

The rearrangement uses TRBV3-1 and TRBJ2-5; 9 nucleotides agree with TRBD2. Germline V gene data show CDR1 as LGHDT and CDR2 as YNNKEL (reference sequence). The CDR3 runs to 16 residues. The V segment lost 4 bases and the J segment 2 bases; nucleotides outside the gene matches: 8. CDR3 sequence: CASSPQREDQQETQYF. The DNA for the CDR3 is TGTGCCAGCAGCCCTCAGCGGGAGGACCAACAAGAGACCCAGTACTTC.

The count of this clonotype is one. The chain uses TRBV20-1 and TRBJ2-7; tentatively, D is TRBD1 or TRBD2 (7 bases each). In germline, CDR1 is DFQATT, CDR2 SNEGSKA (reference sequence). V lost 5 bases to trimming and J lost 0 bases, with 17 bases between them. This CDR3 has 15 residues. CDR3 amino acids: CSARIGGTASYEQYF. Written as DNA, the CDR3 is TGCAGTGCTCGAATCGGGGGGACAGCCTCCTACGAGCAGTACTTC.

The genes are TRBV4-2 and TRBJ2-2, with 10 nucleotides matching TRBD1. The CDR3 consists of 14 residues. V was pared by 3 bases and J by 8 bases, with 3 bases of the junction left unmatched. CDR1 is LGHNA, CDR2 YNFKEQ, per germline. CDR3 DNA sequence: TGTGCCAGCAGCCATGACAGGGGGCCGGGGGAGCTGTTTTTT. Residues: CASSHDRGPGELFF.

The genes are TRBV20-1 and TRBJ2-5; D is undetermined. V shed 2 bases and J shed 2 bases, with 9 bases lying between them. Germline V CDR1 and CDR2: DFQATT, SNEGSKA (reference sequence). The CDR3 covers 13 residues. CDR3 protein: CSARPGPQETQYF. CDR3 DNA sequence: TGCAGTGCTAGACCAGGACCGCAAGAGACCCAGTACTTC.

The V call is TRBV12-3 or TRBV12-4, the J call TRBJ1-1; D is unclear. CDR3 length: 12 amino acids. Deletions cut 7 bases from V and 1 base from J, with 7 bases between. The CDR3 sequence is CASTPRNTEAFF. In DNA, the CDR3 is TGTGCCAGCACTCCAAGGAACACTGAAGCTTTCTTT.

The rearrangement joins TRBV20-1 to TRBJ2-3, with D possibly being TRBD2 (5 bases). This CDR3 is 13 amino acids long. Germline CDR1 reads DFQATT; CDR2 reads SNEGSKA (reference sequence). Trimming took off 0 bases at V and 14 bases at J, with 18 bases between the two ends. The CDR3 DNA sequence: TGCAGTGCTAGAGAGTTGGAGGCACTTGAGGTGTATTTT. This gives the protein CSARELEALEVYF.

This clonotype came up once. The chain's CDR3 is CATSRDRGTANSPLHF. The DNA for the CDR3 is TGTGCCACCAGCAGAGATCGGGGGACAGCTAATTCACCCCTCCACTTT. The chain is built from TRBV15 and TRBJ1-6; 7 positions agree with TRBD1. J was trimmed by 6 bases and V by 0 bases; bases with no gene match: 5. The germline V gene has CDR1 LNHNV and CDR2 YYDKDF (reference sequence). This CDR3 region has 16 residues.

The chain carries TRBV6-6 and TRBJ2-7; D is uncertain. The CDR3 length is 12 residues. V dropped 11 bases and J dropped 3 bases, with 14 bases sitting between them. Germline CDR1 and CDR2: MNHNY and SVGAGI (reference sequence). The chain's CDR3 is CAASGDSYEQYF. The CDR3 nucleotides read TGTGCCGCCAGTGGGGATAGCTACGAGCAGTACTTC.

The CDR3 protein is CASSPVVSGGVGRTDTQYF. Written as DNA, the CDR3 is TGTGCCAGCAGCCCCGTAGTAAGCGGGGGCGTGGGGCGTACAGATACGCAGTATTTT. The genes are TRBV7-9 and TRBJ2-3, with 8 bases lining up with TRBD2. The germline V gene encodes CDR1 SEHNR and CDR2 FQNEAQ (reference sequence). This CDR3 region has 19 residues. J gave up 3 bases and V 5 bases, and 19 bases lay outside the gene matches.

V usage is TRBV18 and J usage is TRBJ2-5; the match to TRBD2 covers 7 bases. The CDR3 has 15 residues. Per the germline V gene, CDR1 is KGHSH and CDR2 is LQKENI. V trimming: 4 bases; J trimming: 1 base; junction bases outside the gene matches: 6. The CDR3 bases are TGTGCCAGCTCACTCGACGCTAGCGGCCAAGAGACCCAGTACTTC. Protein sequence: CASSLDASGQETQYF.

CDR3 sequence reads: CAWSVSRAGYTF. Here the CDR3 DNA reads TGTGCCTGGAGTGTATCCAGGGCTGGCTACACCTTC. The rearrangement links TRBV30 to TRBJ1-2; TRBD1 might be the D (5 bases). The CDR3 extends over 12 amino acids. Trimming cost V 0 bases and J 7 bases, with 9 bases left between them. The V gene's germline CDR1 is GTSNPN and CDR2 SVGIG (reference sequence).

CDR3 coding DNA: TGCGCCAGCAGCTCGCCAGTGACAGGGATGGAAGAGACCCAGTACTTC. It encodes CASSSPVTGMEETQYF. The rearrangement links TRBV5-1 to TRBJ2-5; 7 bases line up with TRBD1. The length of the CDR3 is 16 residues. Germline trimming cut 3 bases from V and 3 bases from J; bases unmatched to any gene: 11. Germline CDR1 reads SGHRS; CDR2 reads YFSETQ.

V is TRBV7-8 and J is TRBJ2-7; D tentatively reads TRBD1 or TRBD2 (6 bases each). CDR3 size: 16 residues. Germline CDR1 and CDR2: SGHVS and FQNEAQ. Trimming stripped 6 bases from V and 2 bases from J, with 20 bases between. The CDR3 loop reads CASSLWGAPGAYEQYF. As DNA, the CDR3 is TGTGCCAGCAGTCTATGGGGGGCCCCTGGGGCCTACGAGCAGTACTTC.